The clone carrying this TCR beta chain was recorded many times. Its antigen is still unknown. The data are from a study of response to subunit inactivated influenza vaccine. Study-level findings and limits: New T cells are recruited in small numbers by each seasonal influenza vaccination, according to the authors' suggestion.

TCRdb used MiXCR to reprocess the RT-PCR reads, holding one entry per CDR3 protein. Of hundreds of thousands of distinct CDR3 sequences in the sample, over 9% were seen once. From germline, CDR1 is MNHEY and CDR2 SVGAGI. The CDR3 extends over 15 amino acids. The ends lost 0 bases at V and 2 bases at J; junction bases unmatched: 2. These data were also reused for a study on T cells expressing NK-cell markers. Per that paper: The authors generated TCR beta cDNA through 5'RACE template switching with UMIs. Most of the eight sequenced donors tested HCMV-seropositive; one tested seronegative. These clonotypes also led the CD3+CD56-NKG2C+ fraction in a few donors.

The rearrangement joins TRBV6-5 to TRBJ2-7; 9 positions match TRBD2. This specimen consisted of PBMCs from blood, obtained on the day of vaccination. This clonotype was sampled from a man aged 50-60 years who received an inactivated influenza vaccine. CDR3 bases: TGTGCCAGCAGTTACTCGCGGGAGGGCACCTACGAGCAGTACTTC. Translated, it gives CASSYSREGTYEQYF.